These T cell receptor beta chains were read from a single sample in a study of CD8+ T cells in alopecia areata. Generated by immunoSEQ multiplex PCR, the TCRdb table keeps only in-frame clones and is missing some. The sample lists approximately 220,000 clones, about two fifths seen once, with roughly 0.5% in the top ten. This material consisted of CD4+ T cells sorted from blood, taken at roughly week 30, from a patient treated with tofacitinib. The receptors stem from a human donor with alopecia areata. The CDR3 runs from the conserved cysteine through the conserved F or W. A D gene is named only where the DNA matches it firmly. Only some rows state a clone size, as once, few, many or a class for expanded clones.

D gene: -
J gene: TRBJ2-3
V gene: TRBV4-1
clone size: -
CDR3 protein: CASSQESVRDTQYF
CDR3 DNA: TGCGCCAGCAGCCAAGAGTCAGTTAGAGATACGCAGTATTTT

D gene: -
J gene: TRBJ2-7
V gene: TRBV7-7
clone size: -
CDR3 protein: CASSPGLGVEQYF
CDR3 DNA: TGTGCTAGCAGCCCCGGCCTGGGGGTCGAGCAGTACTTC

D gene: -
J gene: TRBJ2-5
V gene: TRBV5-5
clone size: -
CDR3 protein: CASSLWQLQETQYF
CDR3 DNA: TGTGCCAGCAGCTTGTGGCAGCTACAAGAGACCCAGTACTTC

D gene: TRBD1
J gene: TRBJ2-1
V gene: TRBV6-1
clone size: few
CDR3 protein: CAGSFGTGGQEQFF
CDR3 DNA: TGTGCCGGATCCTTCGGGACAGGGGGCCAGGAGCAGTTCTTC

D gene: -
J gene: TRBJ1-2
V gene: TRBV7-2
clone size: -
CDR3 protein: CASSLGGIDYGYTF
CDR3 DNA: TGTGCCAGCAGCTTAGGGGGCATTGACTATGGCTACACCTTC

D gene: -
J gene: TRBJ2-1
V gene: TRBV15
clone size: -
CDR3 protein: CATSRDPGTQQFF
CDR3 DNA: TGTGCCACCAGCAGAGATCCCGGGACCCAACAGTTCTTC

D gene: TRBD1
J gene: TRBJ2-7
V gene: TRBV5-1
clone size: -
CDR3 protein: CASSRDSREQYF
CDR3 DNA: TGCGCCAGCAGCCGGGACAGTCGCGAGCAGTACTTC

D gene: -
J gene: TRBJ2-1
V gene: TRBV4-1
clone size: -
CDR3 protein: CASAGGGAFSYNEQFF
CDR3 DNA: TGCGCCAGCGCAGGTGGGGGGGCTTTCTCCTACAATGAGCAGTTCTTC

D gene: -
J gene: TRBJ2-1
V gene: TRBV7-9
clone size: few
CDR3 protein: CASSLSRVDEQFF
CDR3 DNA: TGTGCCAGCAGCTTGTCCAGGGTCGATGAGCAGTTCTTC

D gene: -
J gene: TRBJ2-6
V gene: TRBV18
clone size: few
CDR3 protein: CASSPTASGANVLTF
CDR3 DNA: TGTGCCAGCTCACCAACGGCATCTGGGGCCAACGTCCTGACTTTC

D gene: -
J gene: TRBJ2-3
V gene: TRBV2
clone size: -
CDR3 protein: CASRTGPTDTQYF
CDR3 DNA: TGTGCCAGCAGGACAGGACCCACAGATACGCAGTATTTT

D gene: -
J gene: TRBJ2-7
V gene: TRBV29-1
clone size: -
CDR3 protein: CSVYKSSYEQYF
CDR3 DNA: TGCAGCGTTTACAAGAGCTCCTACGAGCAGTACTTC

D gene: -
J gene: TRBJ1-6
V gene: TRBV7-9
clone size: -
CDR3 protein: CASSLQYNSPLHF
CDR3 DNA: TGTGCCAGCAGCTTACAGTATAATTCACCCCTCCACTTT

D gene: -
J gene: TRBJ2-2
V gene: TRBV2
clone size: -
CDR3 protein: CASSVSGAGTGELFF
CDR3 DNA: TGTGCCAGCAGTGTATCAGGGGCTGGCACCGGGGAGCTGTTTTTT

D gene: -
J gene: TRBJ1-1
V gene: TRBV18
clone size: -
CDR3 protein: CASSLGGPNTEAFF
CDR3 DNA: TGTGCCAGCTCACTTGGAGGTCCGAACACTGAAGCTTTCTTT

D gene: TRBD2
J gene: TRBJ2-5
V gene: TRBV7-9
clone size: many
CDR3 protein: CASSPYGGGQETQYF
CDR3 DNA: TGTGCCAGCAGCCCTTACGGGGGGGGCCAAGAGACCCAGTACTTC

D gene: -
J gene: TRBJ2-1
V gene: TRBV7-9
clone size: many
CDR3 protein: CASSLGANNEQFF
CDR3 DNA: TGTGCCAGCAGCTTAGGCGCGAACAATGAGCAGTTCTTC

D gene: -
J gene: TRBJ1-5
V gene: TRBV4-2
clone size: -
CDR3 protein: CASSQGYGQPQHF
CDR3 DNA: TGTGCCAGCAGCCAAGGTTACGGTCAGCCCCAGCATTTT

D gene: -
J gene: TRBJ2-5
V gene: TRBV30
clone size: -
CDR3 protein: CAWSVQGLGTQYF
CDR3 DNA: TGTGCCTGGAGTGTACAGGGCCTGGGGACCCAGTACTTC

D gene: TRBD1
J gene: TRBJ1-2
V gene: TRBV7-9
clone size: -
CDR3 protein: CASSRAGQAANYGYTF
CDR3 DNA: TGTGCCAGCAGCCGCGCAGGACAGGCAGCTAACTATGGCTACACCTTC

D gene: -
J gene: TRBJ1-1
V gene: TRBV25-1
clone size: -
CDR3 protein: CASSDMMGATSEAFF
CDR3 DNA: TGTGCCAGCAGTGATATGATGGGGGCGACTTCGGAAGCTTTCTTT

D gene: -
J gene: TRBJ2-2
V gene: TRBV29-1
clone size: few
CDR3 protein: CSVIRQAVGGELFF
CDR3 DNA: TGCAGCGTTATTCGACAGGCGGTAGGGGGGGAGCTGTTTTTT

D gene: -
J gene: TRBJ2-1
V gene: TRBV10-3
clone size: few
CDR3 protein: CAISESRERYNEQFF
CDR3 DNA: TGTGCCATCAGTGAGTCGAGGGAAAGGTACAATGAGCAGTTCTTC

D gene: TRBD1
J gene: TRBJ2-2
V gene: TRBV25-1
clone size: -
CDR3 protein: CASSDDRVGDTGELFF
CDR3 DNA: TGTGCCAGCAGTGACGACAGGGTAGGGGACACCGGGGAGCTGTTTTTT

D gene: -
J gene: TRBJ2-1
V gene: TRBV30
clone size: -
CDR3 protein: CAWSVTEQFF
CDR3 DNA: TGTGCCTGGAGTGTAACCGAGCAGTTCTTC

D gene: -
J gene: TRBJ1-5
V gene: TRBV6-6
clone size: -
CDR3 protein: CASSLGQDQPQHF
CDR3 DNA: TGTGCCAGCAGCCTAGGGCAGGATCAGCCCCAGCATTTT

D gene: TRBD1
J gene: TRBJ2-1
V gene: TRBV7-9
clone size: -
CDR3 protein: CASSPKTGSSSYNEQFF
CDR3 DNA: TGTGCCAGCAGCCCAAAGACAGGGTCCAGCTCCTACAATGAGCAGTTCTTC

D gene: TRBD2
J gene: TRBJ2-3
V gene: TRBV27
clone size: -
CDR3 protein: CASSLIGLASTDTQYF
CDR3 DNA: TGTGCCAGCAGTTTAATCGGACTAGCAAGCACAGATACGCAGTATTTT

D gene: TRBD1
J gene: TRBJ1-1
V gene: TRBV4-1
clone size: -
CDR3 protein: CASSRTADRVNTEAFF
CDR3 DNA: TGCGCCAGCAGCCGGACGGCGGACAGGGTCAACACTGAAGCTTTCTTT

D gene: -
J gene: TRBJ1-1
V gene: TRBV29-1
clone size: -
CDR3 protein: CSVRTMNTEAFF
CDR3 DNA: TGCAGCGTAAGAACCATGAACACTGAAGCTTTCTTT

D gene: -
J gene: TRBJ2-7
V gene: TRBV28
clone size: many
CDR3 protein: CASSPVRTAGGNYEQYF
CDR3 DNA: TGTGCCAGCAGTCCCGTGAGGACAGCCGGGGGCAACTACGAGCAGTACTTC

D gene: -
J gene: TRBJ2-7
V gene: TRBV7-8
clone size: many
CDR3 protein: CASSLGSYEQYF
CDR3 DNA: TGTGCCAGCAGCCTTGGGTCCTACGAGCAGTACTTC

D gene: -
J gene: TRBJ1-3
V gene: TRBV14
clone size: few
CDR3 protein: CASSRTSSGNTIYF
CDR3 DNA: TGTGCCAGCAGCCGGACCAGCTCTGGAAACACCATATATTTT

D gene: -
J gene: TRBJ1-2
V gene: TRBV6-1
clone size: few
CDR3 protein: CASSPPRKGNGYTF
CDR3 DNA: TGTGCCAGCAGTCCCCCCCGGAAGGGAAACGGCTACACCTTC

D gene: -
J gene: TRBJ1-2
V gene: TRBV19
clone size: -
CDR3 protein: CATRRGREDYGYTF
CDR3 DNA: TGTGCCACCAGGAGGGGCAGGGAGGACTATGGCTACACCTTC

D gene: -
J gene: TRBJ2-2
V gene: TRBV14
clone size: few
CDR3 protein: CASSLQGPGELFF
CDR3 DNA: TGTGCCAGCAGCCTACAAGGTCCCGGGGAGCTGTTTTTT

D gene: -
J gene: TRBJ1-2
V gene: TRBV2
clone size: -
CDR3 protein: CASISSVVYGYTF
CDR3 DNA: TGTGCCAGCATCTCGAGCGTTGTCTATGGCTACACCTTC

D gene: -
J gene: TRBJ2-1
V gene: TRBV7-9
clone size: few
CDR3 protein: CASSPWGSIYFF
CDR3 DNA: TGTGCCAGCAGCCCATGGGGGAGTATCTATTTCTTC

D gene: TRBD2
J gene: TRBJ2-7
V gene: TRBV7-2
clone size: many
CDR3 protein: CASSLRGLATPYEQYF
CDR3 DNA: TGTGCCAGCAGCCTCCGAGGACTAGCGACCCCCTACGAGCAGTACTTC

D gene: TRBD2
J gene: TRBJ2-7
V gene: TRBV29-1
clone size: -
CDR3 protein: CSVETSAYEQYF
CDR3 DNA: TGCAGCGTTGAAACTAGCGCCTACGAGCAGTACTTC

D gene: -
J gene: TRBJ2-7
V gene: TRBV7-2
clone size: -
CDR3 protein: CASSFHRRQGGYEQYF
CDR3 DNA: TGTGCCAGCAGCTTCCACCGTAGGCAGGGAGGCTACGAGCAGTACTTC

D gene: -
J gene: TRBJ1-1
V gene: TRBV30
clone size: -
CDR3 protein: CAWSAVGGTQAFF
CDR3 DNA: TGTGCCTGGAGTGCCGTGGGGGGGACACAAGCTTTCTTT

D gene: -
J gene: TRBJ2-3
V gene: TRBV29-1
clone size: -
CDR3 protein: CSVALSRDNTDTQYF
CDR3 DNA: TGCAGCGTGGCACTCAGCAGGGATAACACAGATACGCAGTATTTT

D gene: TRBD2
J gene: TRBJ2-7
V gene: TRBV4-2
clone size: -
CDR3 protein: CASSQDPSGTYEQYF
CDR3 DNA: TGTGCCAGCAGCCAAGATCCCAGCGGGACCTACGAGCAGTACTTC

D gene: -
J gene: TRBJ2-2
V gene: TRBV11-1
clone size: few
CDR3 protein: CASVPANTGELFF
CDR3 DNA: TGTGCCAGCGTCCCAGCGAACACCGGGGAGCTGTTTTTT

D gene: -
J gene: TRBJ1-4
V gene: TRBV6-1
clone size: -
CDR3 protein: CASSERARLATNEKLFF
CDR3 DNA: TGTGCCAGCAGTGAACGGGCCCGGCTGGCAACTAATGAAAAACTGTTTTTT

D gene: -
J gene: TRBJ1-2
V gene: TRBV5-6
clone size: -
CDR3 protein: CASSLIGGYTF
CDR3 DNA: TGTGCCAGCAGCTTGATCGGGGGCTACACCTTC

D gene: -
J gene: TRBJ1-2
V gene: TRBV9
clone size: few
CDR3 protein: CASSADSTGFWGYTF
CDR3 DNA: TGTGCCAGCAGCGCGGATAGCACAGGGTTTTGGGGCTACACCTTC

D gene: -
J gene: TRBJ2-3
V gene: TRBV10-3
clone size: -
CDR3 protein: CAISGSTDTQYF
CDR3 DNA: TGTGCCATCAGTGGAAGCACAGATACGCAGTATTTT

D gene: -
J gene: TRBJ1-2
V gene: TRBV5-6
clone size: once
CDR3 protein: CASSWDTGYTF
CDR3 DNA: TGTGCCAGCAGCTGGGACACTGGCTACACCTTC

D gene: -
J gene: TRBJ1-4
V gene: TRBV6-1
clone size: few
CDR3 protein: CASRKGSTNEKLFF
CDR3 DNA: TGTGCCAGCAGGAAGGGGTCAACTAATGAAAAACTGTTTTTT

D gene: -
J gene: TRBJ2-3
V gene: TRBV30
clone size: few
CDR3 protein: CAWSTTQITQYF
CDR3 DNA: TGTGCCTGGAGTACCACACAGATTACGCAGTATTTT

D gene: -
J gene: TRBJ1-4
V gene: TRBV11-3
clone size: few
CDR3 protein: CASSGREKLFF
CDR3 DNA: TGTGCCAGCAGCGGAAGAGAAAAACTGTTTTTT

D gene: -
J gene: TRBJ1-2
V gene: TRBV30
clone size: -
CDR3 protein: CARGRNQGAGYTF
CDR3 DNA: TGTGCCCGAGGGAGAAATCAGGGAGCTGGCTACACCTTC

D gene: -
J gene: TRBJ2-3
V gene: TRBV6-5
clone size: -
CDR3 protein: CASSYSRTVSSDTQYF
CDR3 DNA: TGTGCCAGCAGTTACTCGAGGACAGTCAGTTCCGATACGCAGTATTTT

D gene: TRBD2
J gene: TRBJ2-7
V gene: TRBV9
clone size: few
CDR3 protein: CASSGTSGKRYEQYF
CDR3 DNA: TGTGCCAGCAGCGGGACTAGCGGGAAGAGGTACGAGCAGTACTTC

D gene: TRBD1
J gene: TRBJ1-1
V gene: TRBV29-1
clone size: -
CDR3 protein: CSATGVRTEAFF
CDR3 DNA: TGCAGCGCCACAGGGGTGAGAACTGAAGCTTTCTTT